A single sample gave rise to the 11 T cell receptor beta chains below, sequenced in a study of cytomegalovirus exposure and HLA in healthy donors (TCRdb year 2017). The method was the immunoSEQ multiplex PCR assay. For the multiplex PCR, a mixture combining 60 forward primers for TCR Vbeta segments and 13 reverse primers for TCR Jbeta segments was used. TCRdb holds this immuneACCESS table with in-frame rearrangements only. Some clones are missing; in checked studies, unresolved V genes explain under half, and the rest has no known cause. In this sample the table shows roughly 180,000 clones, under 90% of which occur a single time. About 4.9% of the sample is held by the ten biggest clonotypes. Sequencing was performed on PBMCs. All receptors derive from a young man in good health and CMV-seronegative.

The J gene is TRBJ1-5, the V gene TRBV27, with 7 bases fitting TRBD1. This CDR3 has 13 amino acids. Looked up from germline, CDR1 is MNHEY and CDR2 is SMNVEV (reference sequence). V was pared by 5 bases and J by 3 bases, with 1 base of the junction left unmatched. In nucleotides, the CDR3 is TGTGCCAGCAGTACAGGGGCCAATCAGCCCCAGCATTTT. Amino acids: CASSTGANQPQHF.

This sequence joins TRBV19 and TRBJ2-1, with D possibly being TRBD2 (6 bases). The CDR3 runs 15 residues. CDR1 and CDR2 (germline): LNHDA, SQIVND (reference sequence). The ends were cut back, 4 bases at V and 0 bases at J, with 10 bases in the middle. The CDR3 loop is CASSRSGDSYNEQFF. As DNA, the CDR3 is TGTGCCAGTAGTAGATCGGGGGACTCCTACAATGAGCAGTTCTTC.

This clone was seen only a few times. The chain carries TRBV6-5 and TRBJ2-7; 8 nucleotides match TRBD1. V lost 0 bases and J lost 0; bases outside the gene matches: 4. The CDR3 consists of 16 residues. Germline loops: CDR1 MNHEY, CDR2 SVGAGI. The CDR3 bases are TGTGCCAGCAGTTACTCAGGGGGACAGGCCTCCTACGAGCAGTACTTC. This gives the protein CASSYSGGQASYEQYF.

This sequence joins TRBV5-1 and TRBJ2-3; D uncertain. This CDR3 comprises 14 residues. Trimming cost V 0 bases and J 2 bases, with 7 bases left between them. Germline CDR1 is SGHRS and CDR2 is YFSETQ. CDR3 region: CASSLGLITDTQYF. In DNA form, the CDR3 reads TGCGCCAGCAGCTTGGGACTTATCACAGATACGCAGTATTTT.

This clone came up a few times. The chain has TRBV5-4 and TRBJ2-5; no clear D. Germline V gene lookup returns CDR1 SGHNT and CDR2 YYREEE (reference sequence). V lost 2 bases and J lost 0, with 11 bases in between. The CDR3 spans 15 residues. CDR3 DNA: TGTGCCAGCAGCTTCATGGCAGTGTACCAAGAGACCCAGTACTTC. Protein sequence: CASSFMAVYQETQYF.

The V gene is TRBV6-1, the J gene TRBJ2-5; D remains unclear. V was cut by 4 bases and J by 4 bases, with 10 bases left in between. The CDR3 sequence is 13 residues long. In germline, CDR1 is MNHNS, CDR2 SASEGT. The CDR3 nucleotides are TGTGCCAGCAGTGGGCAAGTCCGAGAGACCCAGTACTTC. Amino acids: CASSGQVRETQYF.

The chain joins TRBV18 to TRBJ2-7, with 7 nucleotides matching TRBD1. Germline-derived CDR1 and CDR2 are KGHSH and LQKENI. The trim removed 6 bases at V and 5 bases at J, leaving 7 bases unmatched. CDR3 size: 13 residues. CDR3 sequence: CASSLTGFDEQYF. In nucleotides, the CDR3 is TGTGCCAGCTCGCTGACAGGGTTCGACGAGCAGTACTTC.

The V gene is TRBV4-1, the J gene TRBJ2-1; D is ambiguous. Trimming took off 0 bases at V and 3 bases at J, with 3 bases between the two ends. The V gene's germline CDR1 is MGHRA and CDR2 YSYEKL. The CDR3 is made up of 13 amino acids. This CDR3 reads CASSQDIYNEQFF. The CDR3 nucleotides are TGCGCCAGCAGCCAAGATATCTACAATGAGCAGTTCTTC.

This chain connects TRBV2 to TRBJ2-5; D is ambiguous. The CDR3 runs 11 residues. CDR1 is SNHLY and CDR2 is FYNNEI in the germline V gene. Trimming left V 10 bases short and J 6 bases short, with 12 bases between. The CDR3 DNA follows: TGTGCCACCCTGTCGCGGAAGACCCAGTACTTC. It codes for CATLSRKTQYF.

This sequence joins TRBV28 and TRBJ2-3; D remains unclear. The germline gives CDR1 MDHEN, CDR2 SYDVKM. The CDR3 is made up of 16 amino acids. Trimming cost V 4 bases and J 1 base, with 15 bases left between them. The CDR3, as DNA: TGTGCCAGCAGTTCTCCCGCGGATTACCGCACAGATACGCAGTATTTT. This translates into CASSSPADYRTDTQYF. The entire variable domain, with the rest obtained from reference TRBV28 and TRBJ2-3, is as follows: DVKVTQSSRYLVKRTGEKVFLECVQDMDHENMFWYRQDPGLGLRLIYFSYDVKMKEKGDIPEGYSVSREKKERFSLILESASTNQTSMYLCASSSPADYRTDTQYFGPGTRLTVL.

To note about this clone: Other DNA sequences in the sample encode the same CDR3. The V call is TRBV28, the J call TRBJ1-2; D is unresolved. The CDR3 is 12 amino acids. V was cut by 1 base and J by 4 bases, with 4 bases left in between. Germline CDR1 reads MDHEN; CDR2 reads SYDVKM. CDR3 nucleotides: TGTGCCAGCAGTTTATCGGGCTATGGCTACACCTTC. As protein: CASSLSGYGYTF.